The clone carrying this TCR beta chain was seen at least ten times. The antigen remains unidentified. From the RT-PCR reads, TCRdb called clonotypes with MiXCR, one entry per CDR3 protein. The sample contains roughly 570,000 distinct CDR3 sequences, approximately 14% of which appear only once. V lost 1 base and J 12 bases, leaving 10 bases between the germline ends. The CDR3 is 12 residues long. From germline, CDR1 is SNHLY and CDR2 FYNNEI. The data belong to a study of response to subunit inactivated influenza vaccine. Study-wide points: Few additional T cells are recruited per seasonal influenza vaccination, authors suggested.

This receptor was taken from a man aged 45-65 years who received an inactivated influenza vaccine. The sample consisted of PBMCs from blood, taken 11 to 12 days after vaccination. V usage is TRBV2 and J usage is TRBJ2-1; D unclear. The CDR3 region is CASSEGSAAQFF. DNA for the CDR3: TGTGCCAGCAGTGAAGGTTCCGCCGCGCAGTTCTTC.